This T cell receptor (beta chain) comes out of a study of blood T cells in healthy people across ages. For the second PCR, which ran for 7 to 11 cycles, a sample-barcoded 5' primer and a J-beta primer mix were used. MiXCR, applied by TCRdb to the 5' RACE reads, yields one record per CDR3 protein. The sample lists approximately 730,000 distinct CDR3 sequences; roughly two fifths were seen once. The CDR3 is 14 amino acids. Germline assignment: CDR1 SQVTM and CDR2 ANQGSEA. The study's findings and limits: There was a strong correlation between TCR beta diversity and naive T cell percentage.

Comment on this clonotype: Antigen specificity is unknown. This could be a read error, since a much larger clone is one nucleotide away.

This chain joins TRBV29-1 and TRBJ2-1; D is undetermined. Sequences were obtained from blood. The TCR comes from a woman aged 55-69 years in good health. This chain's CDR3 is CSVGNDGSYNGQFF. The DNA of the CDR3 is TGCAGCGTTGGAAACGATGGTTCCTACAATGGGCAGTTCTTC.